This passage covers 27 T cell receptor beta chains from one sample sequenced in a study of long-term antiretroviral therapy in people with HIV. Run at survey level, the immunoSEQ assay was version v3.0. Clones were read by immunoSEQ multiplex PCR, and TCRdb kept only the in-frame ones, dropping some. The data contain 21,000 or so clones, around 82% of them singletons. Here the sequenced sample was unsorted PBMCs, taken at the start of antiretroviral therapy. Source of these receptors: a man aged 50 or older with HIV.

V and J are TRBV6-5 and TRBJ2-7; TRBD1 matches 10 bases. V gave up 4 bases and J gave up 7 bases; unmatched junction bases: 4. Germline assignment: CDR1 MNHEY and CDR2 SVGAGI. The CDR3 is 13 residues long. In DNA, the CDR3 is TGTGCCAGCAGTTCGACAGGGGGCCGGGAGCAGTACTTC. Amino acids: CASSSTGGREQYF.

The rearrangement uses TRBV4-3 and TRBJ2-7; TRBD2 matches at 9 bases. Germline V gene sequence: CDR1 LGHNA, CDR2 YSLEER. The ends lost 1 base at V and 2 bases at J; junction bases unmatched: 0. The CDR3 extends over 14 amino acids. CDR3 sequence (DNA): TGCGCCAGCAGCCAAGTAGCGGGAGCCTACGAGCAGTACTTC. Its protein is CASSQVAGAYEQYF.

This CDR3 reads CSARDPQPQHF. The CDR3 DNA is TGCAGTGCTAGGGATCCACAGCCCCAGCATTTT. The rearrangement uses TRBV20-1 and TRBJ1-5; no clear D gene. Trimming shortened V by 3 bases and J by 7 bases, and 7 bases separated the two germline ends. CDR1 is DFQATT, CDR2 SNEGSKA, per germline (reference sequence). CDR3 length equals 11 residues.

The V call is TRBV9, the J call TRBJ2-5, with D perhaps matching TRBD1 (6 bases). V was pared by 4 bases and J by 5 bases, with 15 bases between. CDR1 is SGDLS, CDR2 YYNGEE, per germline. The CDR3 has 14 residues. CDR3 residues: CASSPEPTGETQYF. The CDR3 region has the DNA TGTGCCAGCAGCCCTGAACCTACAGGGGAGACCCAGTACTTC.

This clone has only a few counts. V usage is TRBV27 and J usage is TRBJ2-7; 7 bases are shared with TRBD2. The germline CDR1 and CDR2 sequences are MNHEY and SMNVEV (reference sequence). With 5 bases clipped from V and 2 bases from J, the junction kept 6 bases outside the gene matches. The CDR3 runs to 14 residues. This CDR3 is CASSPLAVPYEQYF. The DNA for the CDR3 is TGTGCCAGCAGTCCCCTAGCGGTTCCCTACGAGCAGTACTTC.

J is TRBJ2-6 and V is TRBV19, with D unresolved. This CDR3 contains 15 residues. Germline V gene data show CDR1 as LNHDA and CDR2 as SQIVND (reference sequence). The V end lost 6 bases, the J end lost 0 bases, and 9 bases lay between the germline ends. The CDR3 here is CASRRAGSGANVLTF. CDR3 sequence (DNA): TGTGCCAGTAGACGGGCCGGCTCTGGGGCCAACGTCCTGACTTTC.

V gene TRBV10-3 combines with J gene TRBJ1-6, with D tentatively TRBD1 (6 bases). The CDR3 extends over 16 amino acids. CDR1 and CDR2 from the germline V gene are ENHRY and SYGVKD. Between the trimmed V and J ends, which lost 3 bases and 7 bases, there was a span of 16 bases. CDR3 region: CAISDRGTLLNSPLHF. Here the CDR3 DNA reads TGTGCCATCAGTGACAGGGGAACTTTGTTAAATTCACCCCTCCACTTT.

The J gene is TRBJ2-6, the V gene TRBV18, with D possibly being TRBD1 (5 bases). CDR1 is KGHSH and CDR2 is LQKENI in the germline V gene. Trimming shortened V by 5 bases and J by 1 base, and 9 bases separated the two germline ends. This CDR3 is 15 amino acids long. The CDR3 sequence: CASSTDSSGANVLTF. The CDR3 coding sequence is TGTGCCAGCTCAACAGACAGTTCTGGGGCCAACGTCCTGACTTTC.

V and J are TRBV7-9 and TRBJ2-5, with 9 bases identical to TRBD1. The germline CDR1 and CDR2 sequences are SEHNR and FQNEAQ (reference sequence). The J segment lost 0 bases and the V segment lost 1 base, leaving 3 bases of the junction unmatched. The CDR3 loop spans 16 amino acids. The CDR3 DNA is TGTGCCAGCAGCTTAGTCCGGGACAGGGACCAAGAGACCCAGTACTTC. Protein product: CASSLVRDRDQETQYF.

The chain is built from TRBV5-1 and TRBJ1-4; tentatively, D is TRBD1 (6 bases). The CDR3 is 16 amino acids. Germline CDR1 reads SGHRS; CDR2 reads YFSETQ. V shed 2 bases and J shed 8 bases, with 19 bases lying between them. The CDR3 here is CASSLNLPDRTEKLFF. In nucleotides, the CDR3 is TGCGCCAGCAGCTTAAACCTACCCGACAGGACGGAAAAACTGTTTTTT.

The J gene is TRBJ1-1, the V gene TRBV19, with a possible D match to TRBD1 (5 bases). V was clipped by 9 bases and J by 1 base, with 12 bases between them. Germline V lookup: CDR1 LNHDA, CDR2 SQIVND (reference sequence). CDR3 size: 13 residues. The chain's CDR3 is CASQNGANTEAFF. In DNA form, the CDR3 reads TGTGCCAGCCAAAATGGGGCGAACACTGAAGCTTTCTTT.

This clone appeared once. In nucleotides, the CDR3 is TGTGCCAGCAGTGAACGATCCCGCGAGGGTGAGGGCTACACCTTC. It yields the protein CASSERSREGEGYTF. The chain is built from TRBV2 and TRBJ1-2; D call uncertain. The length of the CDR3 is 15 residues. Germline-derived CDR1 and CDR2 are SNHLY and FYNNEI. Trimming pared 2 bases from V and 8 bases from J, leaving 18 bases between. Based on the CDR3 plus reference TRBV2 and TRBJ1-2, the full variable domain is EPEVTQTPSHQVTQMGQEVILRCVPISNHLYFYWYRQILGQKVEFLVSFYNNEISEKSEIFDDQFSVERPDGSNFTLKIRSTKLEDSAMYFCASSERSREGEGYTFGSGTRLTVV.

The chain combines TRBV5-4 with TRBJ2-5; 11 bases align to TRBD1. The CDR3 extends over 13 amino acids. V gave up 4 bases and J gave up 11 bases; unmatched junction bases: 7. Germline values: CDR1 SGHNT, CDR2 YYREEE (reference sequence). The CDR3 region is CASSRTGGREQYF. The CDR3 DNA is TGTGCCAGCAGCCGGACAGGGGGCCGGGAGCAGTACTTC.

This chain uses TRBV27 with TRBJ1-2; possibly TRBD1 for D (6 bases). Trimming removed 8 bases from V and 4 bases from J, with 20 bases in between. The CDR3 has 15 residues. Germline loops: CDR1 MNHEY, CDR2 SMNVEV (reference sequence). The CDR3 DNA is TGTGCCAGCGGGGGGGGCAACATAACGGTCTATGGCTACACCTTC. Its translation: CASGGGNITVYGYTF.

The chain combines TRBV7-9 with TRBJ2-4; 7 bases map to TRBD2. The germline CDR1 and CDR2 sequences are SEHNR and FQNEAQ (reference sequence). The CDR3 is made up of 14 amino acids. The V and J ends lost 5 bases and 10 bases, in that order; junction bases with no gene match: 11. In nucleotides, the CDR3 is TGTGCCAGCAGCCCTAGAGGGTCTAGCGGTATTCAGTACTTC. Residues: CASSPRGSSGIQYF.

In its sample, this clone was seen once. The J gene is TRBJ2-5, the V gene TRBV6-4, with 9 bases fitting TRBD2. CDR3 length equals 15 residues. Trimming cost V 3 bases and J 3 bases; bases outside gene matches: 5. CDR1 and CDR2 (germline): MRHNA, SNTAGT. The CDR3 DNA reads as TGTGCCAGCAGTGAGTTGGCGGGGGGGAAAGAGACCCAGTACTTC. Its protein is CASSELAGGKETQYF.

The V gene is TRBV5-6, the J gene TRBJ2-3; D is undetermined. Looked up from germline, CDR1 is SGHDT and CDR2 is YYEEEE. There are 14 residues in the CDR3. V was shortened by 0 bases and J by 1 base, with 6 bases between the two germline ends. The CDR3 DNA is TGTGCCAGCAGCTTGGGCGTGGGCACAGATACGCAGTATTTT. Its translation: CASSLGVGTDTQYF.

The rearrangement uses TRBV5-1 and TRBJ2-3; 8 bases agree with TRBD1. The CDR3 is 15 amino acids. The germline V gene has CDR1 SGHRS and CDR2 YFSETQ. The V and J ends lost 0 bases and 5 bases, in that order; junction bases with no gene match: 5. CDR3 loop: CASSLAGQVGDTQYF. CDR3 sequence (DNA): TGCGCCAGCAGCTTGGCGGGACAGGTAGGAGATACGCAGTATTTT. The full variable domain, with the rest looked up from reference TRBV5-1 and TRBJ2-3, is KAGVTQTPRYLIKTRGQQVTLSCSPISGHRSVSWYQQTPGQGLQFLFEYFSETQRNKGNFPGRFSGRQFSNSRSEMNVSTLELGDSALYLCASSLAGQVGDTQYFGPGTRLTVL.

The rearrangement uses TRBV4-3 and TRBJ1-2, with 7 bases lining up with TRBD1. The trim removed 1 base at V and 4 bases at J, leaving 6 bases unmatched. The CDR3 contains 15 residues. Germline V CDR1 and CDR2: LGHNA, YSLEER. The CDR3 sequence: CASSQGSGGIYGYTF. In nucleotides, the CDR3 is TGCGCCAGCAGCCAAGGGTCAGGGGGGATCTATGGCTACACCTTC.

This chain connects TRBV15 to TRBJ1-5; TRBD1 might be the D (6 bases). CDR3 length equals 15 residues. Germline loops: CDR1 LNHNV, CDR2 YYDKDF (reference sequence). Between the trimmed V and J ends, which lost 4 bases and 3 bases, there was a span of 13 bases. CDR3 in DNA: TGTGCCACCAGCACCCACAGGGATCCCAATCAGCCCCAGCATTTT. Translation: CATSTHRDPNQPQHF.

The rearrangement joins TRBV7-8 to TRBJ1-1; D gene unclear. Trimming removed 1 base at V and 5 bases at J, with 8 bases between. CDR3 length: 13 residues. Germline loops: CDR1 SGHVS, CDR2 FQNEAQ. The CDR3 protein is CASSLGSLTEAFF. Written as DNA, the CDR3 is TGTGCCAGCAGCTTAGGGAGCTTAACTGAAGCTTTCTTT.

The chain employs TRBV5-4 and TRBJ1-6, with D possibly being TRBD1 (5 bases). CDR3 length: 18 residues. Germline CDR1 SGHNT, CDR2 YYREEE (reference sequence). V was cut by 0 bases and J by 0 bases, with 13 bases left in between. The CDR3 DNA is TGTGCCAGCAGCTTGGGGGACCCCTGGAGCTCCTATAATTCACCCCTCCACTTT. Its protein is CASSLGDPWSSYNSPLHF.

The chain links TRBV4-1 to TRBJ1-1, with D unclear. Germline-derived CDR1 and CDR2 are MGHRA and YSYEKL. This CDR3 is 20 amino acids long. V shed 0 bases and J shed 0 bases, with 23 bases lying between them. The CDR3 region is CASSQDSPVLSVIMNTEAFF. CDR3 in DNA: TGCGCCAGCAGCCAAGATTCTCCCGTTTTGTCCGTAATCATGAACACTGAAGCTTTCTTT.

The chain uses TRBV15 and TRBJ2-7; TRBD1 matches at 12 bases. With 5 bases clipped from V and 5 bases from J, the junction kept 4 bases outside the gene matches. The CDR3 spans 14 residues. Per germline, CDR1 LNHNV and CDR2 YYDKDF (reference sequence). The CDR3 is CATSGTGGADEQYF. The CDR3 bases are TGTGCCACCAGCGGGACAGGGGGCGCGGACGAGCAGTACTTC.

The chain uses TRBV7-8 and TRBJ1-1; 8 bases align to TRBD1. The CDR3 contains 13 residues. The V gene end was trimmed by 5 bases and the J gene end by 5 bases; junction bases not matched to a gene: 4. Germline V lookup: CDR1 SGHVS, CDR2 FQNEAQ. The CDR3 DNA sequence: TGTGCCAGCAGCGTCGGACAGGGTACTGAAGCTTTCTTT. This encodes CASSVGQGTEAFF.

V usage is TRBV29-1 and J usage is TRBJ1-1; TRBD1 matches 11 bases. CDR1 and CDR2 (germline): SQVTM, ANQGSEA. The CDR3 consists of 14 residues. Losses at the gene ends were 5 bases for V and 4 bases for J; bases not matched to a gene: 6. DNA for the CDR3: TGCAGCGTTACCCGGGACAGGGGGACCACTGAAGCTTTCTTT. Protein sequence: CSVTRDRGTTEAFF.

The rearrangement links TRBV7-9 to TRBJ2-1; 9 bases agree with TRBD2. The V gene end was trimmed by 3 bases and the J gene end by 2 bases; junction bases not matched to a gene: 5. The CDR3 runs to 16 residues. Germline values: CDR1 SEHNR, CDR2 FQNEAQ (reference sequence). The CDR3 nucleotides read TGTGCCAGCAGCTTTCGGGTAGCGGGAGCCTACAATGAGCAGTTCTTC. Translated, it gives CASSFRVAGAYNEQFF. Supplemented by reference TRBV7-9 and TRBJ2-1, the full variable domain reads DTGVSQNPRHKITKRGQNVTFRCDPISEHNRLYWYRQTLGQGPEFLTYFQNEAQLEKSRLLSDRFSAERPKGSFSTLEIQRTEQGDSAMYLCASSFRVAGAYNEQFFGPGTRLTVL.